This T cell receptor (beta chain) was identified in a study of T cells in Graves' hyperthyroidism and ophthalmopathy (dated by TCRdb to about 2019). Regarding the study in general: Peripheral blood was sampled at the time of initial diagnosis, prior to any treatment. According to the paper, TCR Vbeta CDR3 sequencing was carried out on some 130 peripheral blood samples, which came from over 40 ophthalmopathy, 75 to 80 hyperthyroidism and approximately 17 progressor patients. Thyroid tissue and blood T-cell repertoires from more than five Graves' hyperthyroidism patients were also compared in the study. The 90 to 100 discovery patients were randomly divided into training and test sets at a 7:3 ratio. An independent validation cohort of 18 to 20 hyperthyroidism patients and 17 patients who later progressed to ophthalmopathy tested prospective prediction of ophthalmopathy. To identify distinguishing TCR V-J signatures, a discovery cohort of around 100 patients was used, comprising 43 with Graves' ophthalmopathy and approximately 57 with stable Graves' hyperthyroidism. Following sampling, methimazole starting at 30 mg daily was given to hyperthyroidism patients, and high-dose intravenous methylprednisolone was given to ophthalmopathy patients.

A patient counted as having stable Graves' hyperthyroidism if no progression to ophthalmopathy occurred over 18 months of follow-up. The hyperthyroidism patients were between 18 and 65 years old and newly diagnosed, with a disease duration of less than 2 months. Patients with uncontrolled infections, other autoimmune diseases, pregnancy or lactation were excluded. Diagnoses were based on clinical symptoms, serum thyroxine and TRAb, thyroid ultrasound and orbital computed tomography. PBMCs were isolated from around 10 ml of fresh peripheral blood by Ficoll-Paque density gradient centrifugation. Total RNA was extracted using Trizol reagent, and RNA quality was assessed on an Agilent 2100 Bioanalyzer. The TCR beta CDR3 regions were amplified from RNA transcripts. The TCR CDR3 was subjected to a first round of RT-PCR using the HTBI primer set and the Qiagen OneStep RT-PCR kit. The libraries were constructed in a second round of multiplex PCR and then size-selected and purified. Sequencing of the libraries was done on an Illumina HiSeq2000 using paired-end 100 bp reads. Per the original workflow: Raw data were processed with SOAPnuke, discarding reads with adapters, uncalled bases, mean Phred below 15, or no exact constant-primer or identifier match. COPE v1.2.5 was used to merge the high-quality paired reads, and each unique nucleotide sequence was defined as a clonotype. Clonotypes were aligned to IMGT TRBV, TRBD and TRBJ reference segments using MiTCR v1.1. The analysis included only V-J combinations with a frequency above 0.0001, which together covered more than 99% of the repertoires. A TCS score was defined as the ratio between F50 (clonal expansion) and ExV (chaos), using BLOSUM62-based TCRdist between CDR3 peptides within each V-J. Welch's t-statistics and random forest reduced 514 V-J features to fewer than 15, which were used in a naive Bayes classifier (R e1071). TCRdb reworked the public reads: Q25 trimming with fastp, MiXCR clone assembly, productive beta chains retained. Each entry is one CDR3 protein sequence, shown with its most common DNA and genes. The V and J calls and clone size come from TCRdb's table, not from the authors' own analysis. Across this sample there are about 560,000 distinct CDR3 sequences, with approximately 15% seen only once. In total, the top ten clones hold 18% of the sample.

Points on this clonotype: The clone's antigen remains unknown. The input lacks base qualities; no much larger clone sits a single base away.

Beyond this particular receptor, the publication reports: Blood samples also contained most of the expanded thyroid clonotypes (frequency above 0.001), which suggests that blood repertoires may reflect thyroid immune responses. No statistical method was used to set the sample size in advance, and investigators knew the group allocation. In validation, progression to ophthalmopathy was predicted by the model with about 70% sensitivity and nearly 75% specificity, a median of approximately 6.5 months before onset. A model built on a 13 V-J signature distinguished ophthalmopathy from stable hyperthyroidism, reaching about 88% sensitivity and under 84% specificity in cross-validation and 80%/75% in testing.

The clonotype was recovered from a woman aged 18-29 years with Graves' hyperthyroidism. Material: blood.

The DNA reads as follows: TGCGCCAGCAGCTTGGGAATCGGGACTAGCACAGATACGCAGTATTTT. This gives the protein CASSLGIGTSTDTQYF. This sequence uses TRBV5-1 and TRBJ2-3, and perhaps TRBD2 as D gene, on 6 matching bases. V is reduced by 0 bases and J by 0 bases, leaving a spacing of 11 bases between them. CDR1 and CDR2 are drawn from the germline V gene: SGHRS, YFSETQ. There are 16 amino acids in the CDR3, from cysteine to phenylalanine inclusive. The entry retains the CDR3 DNA only, 48 bases that are in frame from base 1.